This T cell receptor (beta chain) was identified during a study of blood T cell repertoires in COVID-19. The ends were cut back, 3 bases at V and 6 bases at J, with 15 bases in the middle. CDR3 length: 14 residues. Germline V CDR1 and CDR2: MNHEY, SMNVEV (reference sequence). Per the study methods: Estimation of nucleated cell counts was performed using reference gene primer amplification. This table comes from immunoSEQ multiplex PCR, and its TCRdb copy is limited to in-frame clones, with some not included. That table furnishes V, J and clone size, whereas the DNA furnished D and trimming. The sample has more than 95,000 clones, around four fifths seen once; the top ten hold approximately 19%. The table lists this clone with a few counts.

The chain employs TRBV27 and TRBJ2-7; TRBD1 is a possible D gene (6 bases). Sequencing input: peripheral blood. This receptor was obtained from a woman in her 70s with acute or convalescent COVID-19. CDR3 DNA sequence: TGTGCCAGCAGTTTTGGCAGGGGTGTCTCCGAGCAGTACTTC. It encodes CASSFGRGVSEQYF.